These 10 T cell receptor beta chains originate from one sample sequenced in a study of T cell responses to AZD1222 COVID-19 vaccine. Data came from immunoSEQ multiplex PCR; TCRdb stores just in-frame clones and leaves some out. The sample comprises roughly 70,000 clones, around 90% of which are singletons, and 6.3% rests with the top ten. Sequencing used peripheral blood, obtained 28 days after the second dose of the MenACWY control vaccine. These receptors were collected from an adult who received the MenACWY meningococcal vaccine as a control.

V gene TRBV7-9 combines with J gene TRBJ2-1, with 12 bases that match TRBD2. The CDR3 has 19 amino acids. From germline, CDR1 is SEHNR and CDR2 FQNEAQ (reference sequence). V lost 5 bases to trimming and J lost 9 bases; unmatched junction nucleotides: 20. The chain's CDR3 is CASSDYVRRTSGKVGEQFF. The CDR3 nucleotides read TGTGCCAGCAGCGACTACGTTCGCCGGACTAGCGGGAAAGTAGGTGAGCAGTTCTTC.

Turning to this clone: The sample contains more than one DNA sequence encoding this CDR3. This rearrangement joins TRBV18 to TRBJ1-2; no reliable D call. This CDR3 has 13 amino acids. Trimming removed 3 bases at V and 4 bases at J, with 9 bases between. Germline CDR1 reads KGHSH; CDR2 reads LQKENI. In DNA, the CDR3 is TGTGCCAGCTCACCGGACGGAATCTATGGCTACACCTTC. This translates into CASSPDGIYGYTF.

The rearrangement uses TRBV5-1 and TRBJ2-4, with D possibly being TRBD2 (5 bases). V lost 5 bases and J lost 0, with 12 bases in between. The germline gives CDR1 SGHRS, CDR2 YFSETQ. CDR3 length: 15 amino acids. CDR3 DNA sequence: TGCGCCAGCAGGAGAGCGGCCCTAGCCAAAAACATTCAGTACTTC. This sequence encodes CASRRAALAKNIQYF. Full variable domain (rest looked up from reference TRBV5-1 and TRBJ2-4): KAGVTQTPRYLIKTRGQQVTLSCSPISGHRSVSWYQQTPGQGLQFLFEYFSETQRNKGNFPGRFSGRQFSNSRSEMNVSTLELGDSALYLCASRRAALAKNIQYFGAGTRLSVL.

The rearrangement joins TRBV6-5 to TRBJ2-7; D not certain. The CDR3 spans 11 residues. In germline, CDR1 is MNHEY, CDR2 SVGAGI. Trimming left V 2 bases short and J 5 bases short, with 4 bases between. CDR3 nucleotides: TGTGCCAGCAGTTACAGAGACGAGCAGTACTTC. This gives the protein CASSYRDEQYF.

The genes are TRBV5-1 and TRBJ2-1, with D tentatively TRBD1 (6 bases). CDR1 and CDR2 (germline): SGHRS, YFSETQ. V was cut by 2 bases and J by 8 bases, with 17 bases left in between. The CDR3 covers 15 residues. The CDR3 sequence is CASSFGEGEKDEQFF. The CDR3 bases are TGCGCCAGCAGCTTCGGAGAGGGGGAGAAGGATGAGCAGTTCTTC.

The V call is TRBV27, the J call TRBJ2-2, with D perhaps matching TRBD2 (5 bases). Germline CDR1 and CDR2: MNHEY and SMNVEV (reference sequence). The CDR3 totals 14 residues. V gave up 6 bases and J gave up 9 bases, with 17 bases separating them. CDR3 loop: CASRDQSGNRELFF. DNA for the CDR3: TGTGCCAGCAGAGACCAATCGGGGAACAGGGAGCTGTTTTTT.

The table lists this clone with a count of one. The chain carries TRBV30 and TRBJ2-7; possibly TRBD2 for D (6 bases). The germline CDR1 and CDR2 sequences are GTSNPN and SVGIG (reference sequence). The ends were cut back, 3 bases at V and 3 bases at J, with 6 bases in the middle. This CDR3 is built from 11 residues. The CDR3 nucleotides read TGTGCCTGGAGCGGGAGCTACGAGCAGTACTTC. The encoded protein is CAWSGSYEQYF.

V and J are TRBV7-6 and TRBJ2-1; 10 bases align to TRBD2. The CDR3 has 12 amino acids. With 6 bases clipped from V and 9 bases from J, the junction kept 2 bases outside the gene matches. Germline lookup yields CDR1 SGHVS and CDR2 FNYEAQ. The CDR3 sequence is CASSTSGIEQFF. In DNA form, the CDR3 reads TGTGCCAGCAGTACTAGCGGGATTGAGCAGTTCTTC.

The gene calls are TRBV5-1 and TRBJ2-5; D uncertain. CDR1 and CDR2 from the germline V gene are SGHRS and YFSETQ. This CDR3 comprises 16 residues. Trimming removed 1 base from V and 5 bases from J, with 18 bases in between. In DNA form, the CDR3 reads TGCGCCAGCAGCTTGTTTGTCCAAGCTCCCCTGGAGACCCAGTACTTC. Translation: CASSLFVQAPLETQYF. The full variable domain, completed using reference TRBV5-1 and TRBJ2-5, is KAGVTQTPRYLIKTRGQQVTLSCSPISGHRSVSWYQQTPGQGLQFLFEYFSETQRNKGNFPGRFSGRQFSNSRSEMNVSTLELGDSALYLCASSLFVQAPLETQYFGPGTRLLVL.

The CDR3 loop reads CASRAGTGGNYGYTF. CDR3 coding DNA: TGTGCCAGTAGGGCTGGGACAGGGGGGAACTATGGCTACACCTTC. The V and J genes are TRBV19 and TRBJ1-2, with 11 bases matching TRBD1. With V trimmed by 6 bases and J by 2 bases, 5 bases remained unmatched. The CDR3 totals 15 residues. The germline gives CDR1 LNHDA, CDR2 SQIVND (reference sequence).